The entry that follows covers one T cell receptor (beta chain) sequence. The record originates from a study of T-cell reconstitution after alpha-beta-depleted transplantation in children. During its preparation, the TCRbeta library received unique molecular identifiers. Via MiXCR, TCRdb re-called the PCR reads, giving one row per CDR3 protein. Here the sample spans 150,000 to 250,000 distinct CDR3 sequences, just over 14% being singletons. With 6 bases removed from V and 7 bases from J, the gap between germline ends came to 19 bases. The CDR3 has 15 residues. The sequencing here drew on PBMCs from the stem cell graft donor, taken from the stem cell graft. The origin of this receptor is a human donor who donated a stem cell graft to a child with acute lymphoblastic leukemia. V usage is TRBV12-3 or TRBV12-4 and J usage is TRBJ2-1; a possible D gene is TRBD1 (6 bases). CDR3 in DNA: TGTGCCAGCAGCCTAACAGGGCCCATGAGGAATGAGCAGTTCTTC. This encodes CASSLTGPMRNEQFF.